This is a list of T cell receptor beta chains from one sample in a study of regulatory T cells in long-lasting Graves disease. TCRdb ran MiXCR on the multiplex PCR reads and lists one entry per CDR3 protein. Of approximately 470,000 distinct CDR3 sequences in the sample, roughly 16% were seen once. The same data also went into a second study, on T cells in Graves' hyperthyroidism and ophthalmopathy.

The material sequenced was peripheral blood mononuclear cells (PBMCs), taken at new diagnosis, from a patient treated with antithyroid drugs. The source of these receptors is a man aged 40-49 years with Graves disease. Each CDR3 is given with its conserved first and last residue. A D gene is named only where the DNA matches it firmly. Size is stated for part of the rows, as once, few or many counts, or as a class when the clone is expanded.

abundance: few; d_gene: TRBD1; j_gene: TRBJ2-3; v_gene: TRBV28; CDR3nt: TGTGCCAGCAGTGAACCGGGACAGGGCACAGATACGCAGTATTTT; CDR3aa: CASSEPGQGTDTQYF
abundance: .; d_gene: TRBD1; j_gene: TRBJ2-7; v_gene: TRBV30; CDR3nt: TGTGCCTGGAGCCTGACAGGGGAAGACGAGCAGTACTTC; CDR3aa: CAWSLTGEDEQYF
abundance: .; d_gene: TRBD2; j_gene: TRBJ2-1; v_gene: TRBV4-1; CDR3nt: TGCGCCAGCAGCCAAGCGGCTAGCGGCAATGAGCAGTTCTTC; CDR3aa: CASSQAASGNEQFF
abundance: many; d_gene: .; j_gene: TRBJ2-7; v_gene: TRBV20-1; CDR3nt: TGCAGTGCTAGAGATGAGAAAAAGGGGGAGCAGTACTTC; CDR3aa: CSARDEKKGEQYF
abundance: once; d_gene: .; j_gene: TRBJ1-4; v_gene: TRBV7-2; CDR3nt: TGTGCCAGCAGCCCCGGAGGGATGCGGGAAAAACTGTTTTTT; CDR3aa: CASSPGGMREKLFF
abundance: many; d_gene: .; j_gene: TRBJ1-2; v_gene: TRBV2; CDR3nt: TGTGCCAGCAGTGATGCGCAGGGAGGCTATGGCTACACCTTC; CDR3aa: CASSDAQGGYGYTF
abundance: few; d_gene: .; j_gene: TRBJ2-7; v_gene: TRBV30; CDR3nt: TGTGCCTGGAGTGCCCGCTACGAGCAGTACTTC; CDR3aa: CAWSARYEQYF
abundance: .; d_gene: TRBD2; j_gene: TRBJ2-7; v_gene: TRBV19; CDR3nt: TGTGCCAGTAGTATCCCGACTAGCGGGCCTGAAACCTACGAGCAGTACTTC; CDR3aa: CASSIPTSGPETYEQYF
abundance: .; d_gene: .; j_gene: TRBJ1-5; v_gene: TRBV6-1; CDR3nt: TGTGCCAGCAAGACCCAAAATCAGCCCCAGCATTTT; CDR3aa: CASKTQNQPQHF
abundance: few; d_gene: TRBD1; j_gene: TRBJ2-7; v_gene: TRBV29-1; CDR3nt: TGCAGCGTTGAAGGGAGTGCAGGGGGCGAGCAGTACTTC; CDR3aa: CSVEGSAGGEQYF
abundance: many; d_gene: .; j_gene: TRBJ2-7; v_gene: TRBV15; CDR3nt: TGTGCCACCAGCAGAGTCGCAGGGGAAGAGCAGTACTTC; CDR3aa: CATSRVAGEEQYF
abundance: many; d_gene: TRBD1; j_gene: TRBJ1-1; v_gene: TRBV2; CDR3nt: TGTGCCAGCAGGCGGGACAGCTTAGGTAGGACTGAAGCTTTCTTT; CDR3aa: CASRRDSLGRTEAFF
abundance: few; d_gene: .; j_gene: TRBJ2-2; v_gene: TRBV14; CDR3nt: TGTGCCAGCAGCCACCTCAAGCCATACACCGGGGAGCTGTTTTTT; CDR3aa: CASSHLKPYTGELFF
abundance: few; d_gene: TRBD2; j_gene: TRBJ2-7; v_gene: TRBV20-1; CDR3nt: TGCAGTGCTGCGACCGGGAGGCTTGGGTCCTACGAGCAGTACTTC; CDR3aa: CSAATGRLGSYEQYF
abundance: .; d_gene: .; j_gene: TRBJ2-7; v_gene: TRBV5-4; CDR3nt: TGTGCCAGCAGCTTGGTCCGGAGTTCCAACGAGCAGTACTTC; CDR3aa: CASSLVRSSNEQYF
abundance: many; d_gene: .; j_gene: TRBJ2-1; v_gene: TRBV28; CDR3nt: TGTGCCAGCAGACCCCGCGACAGGACCTTAACTGCCCGCAATGAGCAGTTCTTC; CDR3aa: CASRPRDRTLTARNEQFF
abundance: many; d_gene: .; j_gene: TRBJ1-5; v_gene: TRBV3-1; CDR3nt: TGTGCCAGCAGCCAAGATGCGAGAGGGAATCAGCCCCAGCATTTT; CDR3aa: CASSQDARGNQPQHF
abundance: few; d_gene: .; j_gene: TRBJ2-7; v_gene: TRBV10-3; CDR3nt: TGTGCCACCGGGACTTCCTACGAGCAGTACTTC; CDR3aa: CATGTSYEQYF
abundance: many; d_gene: .; j_gene: TRBJ1-2; v_gene: TRBV3-1; CDR3nt: TGTGCCAGCAGCCGTGGGGGCACAGGCTACACCTTC; CDR3aa: CASSRGGTGYTF
abundance: many; d_gene: .; j_gene: TRBJ2-3; v_gene: TRBV5-1; CDR3nt: TGCGCCAGCAGTCCAGGGGTGGATACGCAGTATTTT; CDR3aa: CASSPGVDTQYF
abundance: many; d_gene: .; j_gene: TRBJ1-2; v_gene: TRBV28; CDR3nt: TGTGCCAGCGCCGCCAGTGGGGGTGGGGAGAGCTATGGCTACACCTTC; CDR3aa: CASAASGGGESYGYTF
abundance: .; d_gene: .; j_gene: TRBJ2-2; v_gene: TRBV19; CDR3nt: TGTGCCAGTAGTATAGTAGAGGGAATCGCCACCGGGGAGCTGTTTTTT; CDR3aa: CASSIVEGIATGELFF
abundance: many; d_gene: TRBD2; j_gene: TRBJ2-1; v_gene: TRBV24-1; CDR3nt: TGTGCCACCAGTGATTTAGCGGGAGGGAATGAGCAGTTCTTC; CDR3aa: CATSDLAGGNEQFF
abundance: many; d_gene: .; j_gene: TRBJ2-3; v_gene: TRBV5-1; CDR3nt: TGCGCCAGCAGCTTGGTGGCAGGTTTGGATACGCAGTATTTT; CDR3aa: CASSLVAGLDTQYF
abundance: few; d_gene: .; j_gene: TRBJ1-1; v_gene: TRBV7-9; CDR3nt: TGTGCCAGCACCACCAGAGAAGGTGGGATGAACACTGAAGCTTTCTTT; CDR3aa: CASTTREGGMNTEAFF
abundance: many; d_gene: .; j_gene: TRBJ2-7; v_gene: TRBV20-1; CDR3nt: TGCAGTGCTAGAGATGGGAGGAGCGAGCAGTACTTC; CDR3aa: CSARDGRSEQYF
abundance: many; d_gene: TRBD2; j_gene: TRBJ2-7; v_gene: TRBV19; CDR3nt: TGTGCCAGTAGTGGGGATGGGACTAGCGGAGTCTACGAGCAGTACTTC; CDR3aa: CASSGDGTSGVYEQYF
abundance: few; d_gene: TRBD2; j_gene: TRBJ2-1; v_gene: TRBV27; CDR3nt: TGTGCCAGCAACCCCCCGCTAGCGTCCGGGAGGCTTGAGCAGTTCTTC; CDR3aa: CASNPPLASGRLEQFF
abundance: many; d_gene: .; j_gene: TRBJ1-3; v_gene: TRBV28; CDR3nt: TGTGCCAGCAGTTCCAATCTCCGGAGAGGAAACACCATATATTTT; CDR3aa: CASSSNLRRGNTIYF
abundance: many; d_gene: TRBD2; j_gene: TRBJ2-1; v_gene: TRBV24-1; CDR3nt: TGTGCCACCAGTGATCGGTGGACTAGCGGAGTACACAATGAGCAGTTCTTC; CDR3aa: CATSDRWTSGVHNEQFF
abundance: .; d_gene: TRBD2; j_gene: TRBJ2-7; v_gene: TRBV20-1; CDR3nt: TGCAGTGCTCAGCGGGATCAACGGTCGGAGCAGTACTTC; CDR3aa: CSAQRDQRSEQYF
abundance: many; d_gene: .; j_gene: TRBJ1-4; v_gene: TRBV20-1; CDR3nt: TGCAGTGCAAGATCGACAGCTAATGAAAAACTGTTTTTT; CDR3aa: CSARSTANEKLFF
abundance: many; d_gene: TRBD2; j_gene: TRBJ2-1; v_gene: TRBV6-9; CDR3nt: TGTGCCAGCAGTTTTTTTCGGCTAGCGGGAGGGTCGGGGGCTAATGAGCAGTTCTTC; CDR3aa: CASSFFRLAGGSGANEQFF
abundance: .; d_gene: TRBD2; j_gene: TRBJ2-4; v_gene: TRBV19; CDR3nt: TGTGCCAGTAGTATTTCGGGCGGGAGGGGGTCCAAAAACATTCAGTACTTC; CDR3aa: CASSISGGRGSKNIQYF
abundance: many; d_gene: .; j_gene: TRBJ2-2; v_gene: TRBV5-1; CDR3nt: TGCGCCAGCAGCATAATTAGGAACACCGGGGAGCTGTTTTTT; CDR3aa: CASSIIRNTGELFF
abundance: .; d_gene: .; j_gene: TRBJ2-1; v_gene: TRBV20-1; CDR3nt: TGCAGTGCTAGAGGTAATACGGTCTACAATGAGCAGTTCTTC; CDR3aa: CSARGNTVYNEQFF
abundance: .; d_gene: TRBD2; j_gene: TRBJ2-5; v_gene: TRBV20-1; CDR3nt: TGCAGTGCTGGGGGAGCTAGCGGGAGAAGGGAGACCCAGTACTTC; CDR3aa: CSAGGASGRRETQYF
abundance: .; d_gene: TRBD2; j_gene: TRBJ2-3; v_gene: TRBV29-1; CDR3nt: TGCAGCGTGAGGGGGATAGCGGGACCCACAGATACGCAGTATTTT; CDR3aa: CSVRGIAGPTDTQYF
abundance: many; d_gene: TRBD2; j_gene: TRBJ2-1; v_gene: TRBV27; CDR3nt: TGTGCCAGCACCCAGGGACTAGCGGGAGTTTATGAGCAGTTCTTC; CDR3aa: CASTQGLAGVYEQFF
abundance: .; d_gene: .; j_gene: TRBJ2-1; v_gene: TRBV6-2/TRBV6-3; CDR3nt: TGTGCCAGCAGTTACTCCGAGCGGCAATCCTACAATGAGCAGTTCTTC; CDR3aa: CASSYSERQSYNEQFF
abundance: many; d_gene: .; j_gene: TRBJ2-1; v_gene: TRBV20-1; CDR3nt: TGCAGTGCTAGGAGGCGCTCCACAAGCTCCTACAATGAGCAGTTCTTC; CDR3aa: CSARRRSTSSYNEQFF
abundance: few; d_gene: .; j_gene: TRBJ2-5; v_gene: TRBV29-1; CDR3nt: TGCAGCGTTGAATCCCAACAGCAAGAGACCCAGTACTTC; CDR3aa: CSVESQQQETQYF
abundance: many; d_gene: TRBD1; j_gene: TRBJ2-7; v_gene: TRBV11-2; CDR3nt: TGTGCCAGCAGCTTAGGACACAGGGGCGAGTACGAGCAGTACTTC; CDR3aa: CASSLGHRGEYEQYF
abundance: many; d_gene: TRBD1; j_gene: TRBJ2-2; v_gene: TRBV7-2; CDR3nt: TGTGCCAGCAGCTTAGGGAGAACAGGGGGCTTGTACACCGGGGAGCTGTTTTTT; CDR3aa: CASSLGRTGGLYTGELFF
abundance: .; d_gene: .; j_gene: TRBJ2-7; v_gene: TRBV12-3/TRBV12-4; CDR3nt: TGTGCCAGCAGTTTAGGAGAGGGGTTCGAGCAGTACTTC; CDR3aa: CASSLGEGFEQYF
abundance: .; d_gene: TRBD2; j_gene: TRBJ2-7; v_gene: TRBV28; CDR3nt: TGTGCCAGCAGTTTAGAATTGATGGGGGGGACTAGCGCCCGCTACGAGCAGTACTTC; CDR3aa: CASSLELMGGTSARYEQYF
abundance: .; d_gene: .; j_gene: TRBJ2-7; v_gene: TRBV4-1; CDR3nt: TGCGCCAGCAGCCAAGCCGGCAGGACAACCTACGAGCAGTACTTC; CDR3aa: CASSQAGRTTYEQYF
abundance: many; d_gene: TRBD1; j_gene: TRBJ2-1; v_gene: TRBV28; CDR3nt: TGTGCCAGCAGCTCCCTGGACAGGGTGATGAGGAATGAGCAGTTCTTC; CDR3aa: CASSSLDRVMRNEQFF
abundance: .; d_gene: .; j_gene: TRBJ2-3; v_gene: TRBV28; CDR3nt: TGTGCCAGCATACACACCGACACAGATACGCAGTATTTT; CDR3aa: CASIHTDTDTQYF
abundance: .; d_gene: .; j_gene: TRBJ1-2; v_gene: TRBV5-1; CDR3nt: TGCGCCAGCAGCTCATCAAGTCCTAACTATGGCTACACCTTC; CDR3aa: CASSSSSPNYGYTF
abundance: many; d_gene: TRBD2; j_gene: TRBJ2-7; v_gene: TRBV6-1; CDR3nt: TGTGCCAGCAGGCGCACTAGCGGGCAGCGCAACGAGCAGTACTTC; CDR3aa: CASRRTSGQRNEQYF
abundance: many; d_gene: .; j_gene: TRBJ2-2; v_gene: TRBV2; CDR3nt: TGTGCCAGCATTTTTCGAACGAACACCGGGGAGCTGTTTTTT; CDR3aa: CASIFRTNTGELFF
abundance: many; d_gene: TRBD1; j_gene: TRBJ2-4; v_gene: TRBV2; CDR3nt: TGTGCCAGTACACAGGGGGGAGCCAAAAACATTCAGTACTTC; CDR3aa: CASTQGGAKNIQYF
abundance: many; d_gene: .; j_gene: TRBJ2-1; v_gene: TRBV3-1; CDR3nt: TGTGCCAGCAGCCTGCGGCGGGGGCCAGACGGGCAGTTCTTC; CDR3aa: CASSLRRGPDGQFF
abundance: many; d_gene: .; j_gene: TRBJ2-3; v_gene: TRBV7-9; CDR3nt: TGTGCCAGCAGCTTAGCACCGACAGATACGCAGTATTTT; CDR3aa: CASSLAPTDTQYF
abundance: many; d_gene: .; j_gene: TRBJ2-1; v_gene: TRBV3-1; CDR3nt: TGTGCCAGCAGCCAGGACTATAGGTTGTTCAATGAGCAGTTCTTC; CDR3aa: CASSQDYRLFNEQFF
abundance: .; d_gene: TRBD1; j_gene: TRBJ1-5; v_gene: TRBV12-5; CDR3nt: TGTGCTAGTGGTGACAGGGTCGGGGGTAGCAATCAGCCCCAGCATTTT; CDR3aa: CASGDRVGGSNQPQHF
abundance: many; d_gene: .; j_gene: TRBJ2-1; v_gene: TRBV20-1; CDR3nt: TGCAGTGCTAGTCGTGATGGTATTGGCAATGAGCAGTTCTTC; CDR3aa: CSASRDGIGNEQFF
abundance: .; d_gene: .; j_gene: TRBJ1-2; v_gene: TRBV29-1; CDR3nt: TGCAGCGTTGAAGATTTCCAGCAGGAGGGGACTAACTATGGCTACACCTTC; CDR3aa: CSVEDFQQEGTNYGYTF